This entry features one TCR beta chain sequence. One entry per CDR3 protein, called by TCRdb with MiXCR from the RT-PCR reads. The sample includes around 540,000 distinct CDR3 sequences, approximately 10% seen only once; the top ten take roughly a tenth. CDR1 is SGHTA, CDR2 FQGNSA, per germline. Trimming removed 4 bases at V and 1 base at J, with 10 bases between. The CDR3 sequence is 14 residues long. The entry originates in a study of response to subunit inactivated influenza vaccine. The source is a man between 45 and 60 years old who received an inactivated influenza vaccine. This chain connects TRBV7-2 to TRBJ2-5, with D possibly being TRBD2 (5 bases). This material consisted of PBMCs from blood, taken on the day of vaccination. The CDR3, as DNA: TGTGCCAGCAGCTCTCGGGGTTCCCAAGAGACCCAGTACTTC. Encoded protein: CASSSRGSQETQYF.